This TCR beta chain was sequenced during a study of cytomegalovirus exposure and HLA in healthy donors. Study-level information: There were 117 million unique TCR beta sequences, drawn from approximately 180 million T cells, in an earlier analysis.

PCR employed 60 Vbeta and 13 Jbeta primers. Libraries were prepared by immunoSEQ multiplex PCR; TCRdb keeps only in-frame clonotypes and omits some of them. The sample carries about 150,000 clones, just under 70% recorded once. In the case of this clone: As yet, its antigen is unknown.

Findings and limits, study-wide: Fewer N-insertions than the roughly 630-donor mean were reportedly shown by an Asian-associated ancestry cluster in a later analysis. Later genetic work tied a missense DCLRE1C variant to beta-chain V and J trimming. Cytomegalovirus-associated status was assigned to 150 to 200 TCR beta chains.

This clonotype originated in a man between 60 and 75 years old in good health and CMV-seronegative. Sequencing input: PBMCs.

CDR3: CASSHGGHSPLHF. The DNA for the CDR3 is TGTGCCAGCAGCCACGGGGGTCATTCACCCCTCCACTTT. This chain links TRBV14 with TRBJ1-6, with a tentative D call TRBD1 (5 bases). Germline V gives CDR1 SGHDN, CDR2 FVKESK. The ends were cut back, 3 bases at V and 8 bases at J, with 8 bases in the middle. This CDR3 comprises 13 residues.